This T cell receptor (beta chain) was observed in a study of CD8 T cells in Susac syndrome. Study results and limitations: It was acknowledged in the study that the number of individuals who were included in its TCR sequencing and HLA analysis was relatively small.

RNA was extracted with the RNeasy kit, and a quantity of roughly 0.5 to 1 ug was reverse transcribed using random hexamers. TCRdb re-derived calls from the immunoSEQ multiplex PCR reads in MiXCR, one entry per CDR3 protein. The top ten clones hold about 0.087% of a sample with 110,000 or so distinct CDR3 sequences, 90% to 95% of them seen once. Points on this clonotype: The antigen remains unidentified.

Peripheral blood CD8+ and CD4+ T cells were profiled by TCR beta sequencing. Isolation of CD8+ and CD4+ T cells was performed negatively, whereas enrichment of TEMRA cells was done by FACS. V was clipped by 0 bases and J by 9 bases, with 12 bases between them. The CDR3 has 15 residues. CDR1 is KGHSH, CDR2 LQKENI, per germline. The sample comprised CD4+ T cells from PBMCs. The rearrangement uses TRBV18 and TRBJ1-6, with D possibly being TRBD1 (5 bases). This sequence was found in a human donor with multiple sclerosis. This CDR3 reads CASSPPSRGGSPLHF. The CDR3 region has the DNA TGTGCCAGCTCACCACCGAGTAGGGGCGGTTCACCCCTCCACTTT.